This note documents a single T cell receptor beta chain sequence. Trimming took off 3 bases at V and 7 bases at J, with 6 bases between the two ends. CDR3 size: 11 residues. According to the study, genomic DNA was the template for TCR beta VDJ and CDR3 profiling. TCRdb reanalysed the reads using MiXCR and keeps one entry per CDR3 protein. The sample has 150,000 to 200,000 distinct CDR3 sequences, roughly 50% seen once; the top ten hold about 30%. Patients who underwent sequencing had shown CD8+CD57+ cell expansion by flow cytometry. The sample comes from a study of CD8+CD57+ T cells in acquired aplastic anemia.

The source of this sequence is a human donor with aplastic anemia. This chain links TRBV12-3 or TRBV12-4 with TRBJ2-5, with unresolved D. The sequenced sample was sorted CD4+, CD8+, or CD8+CD57+ T cells (not recorded which) from PBMCs. In DNA form, the CDR3 reads TGTGCCAGCAGTTTTGGCGGGACCCAGTACTTC. Its translation: CASSFGGTQYF.